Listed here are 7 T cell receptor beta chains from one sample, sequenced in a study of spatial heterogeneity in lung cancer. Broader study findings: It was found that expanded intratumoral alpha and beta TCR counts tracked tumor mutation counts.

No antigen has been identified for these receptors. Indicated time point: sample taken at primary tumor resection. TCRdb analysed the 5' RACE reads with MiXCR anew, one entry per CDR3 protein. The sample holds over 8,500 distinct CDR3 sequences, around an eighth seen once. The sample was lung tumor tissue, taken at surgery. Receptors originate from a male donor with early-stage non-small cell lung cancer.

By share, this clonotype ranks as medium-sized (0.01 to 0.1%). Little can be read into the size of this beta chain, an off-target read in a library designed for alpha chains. The DNA of the CDR3 is TGCGCCAGCAGCCAAGAAGTAGGACAGGGGCGGGGTGGCTACACCTTC. Residues: CASSQEVGQGRGGYTF. This chain links TRBV4-3 with TRBJ1-2; TRBD1 agrees at 9 bases. V lost 0 bases and J lost 7; bases outside the gene matches: 9. From germline, CDR1 is LGHNA and CDR2 YSLEER. The CDR3 has 16 residues.

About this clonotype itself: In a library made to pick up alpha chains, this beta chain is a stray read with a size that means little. The DNA for the CDR3 is TGTGCCAGCACCCGGACAGGGTGGAACACCGGGGAGCTGTTTTTT. Protein: CASTRTGWNTGELFF. The genes are TRBV5-4 and TRBJ2-2; 8 bases are a match to TRBD1. V lost 6 bases to trimming and J lost 1 base; unmatched junction nucleotides: 5. Germline-derived CDR1 and CDR2 are SGHNT and YYREEE (reference sequence). There are 15 residues in the CDR3. Based on the CDR3 plus reference TRBV5-4 and TRBJ2-2, the full variable domain is ETGVTQSPTHLIKTRGQQVTLRCSSQSGHNTVSWYQQALGQGPQFIFQYYREEENGRGNFPPRFSGLQFPNYSSELNVNALELDDSALYLCASTRTGWNTGELFFGEGSRLTVL.

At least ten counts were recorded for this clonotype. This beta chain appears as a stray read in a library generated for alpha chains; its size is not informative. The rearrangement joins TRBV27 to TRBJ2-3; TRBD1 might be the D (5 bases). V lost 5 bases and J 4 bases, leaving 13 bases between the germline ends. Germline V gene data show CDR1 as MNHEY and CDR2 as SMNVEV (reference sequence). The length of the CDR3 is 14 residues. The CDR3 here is CASSPAAGSDTQYF. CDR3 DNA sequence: TGTGCCAGCAGTCCCGCCGCAGGGTCAGATACGCAGTATTTT.

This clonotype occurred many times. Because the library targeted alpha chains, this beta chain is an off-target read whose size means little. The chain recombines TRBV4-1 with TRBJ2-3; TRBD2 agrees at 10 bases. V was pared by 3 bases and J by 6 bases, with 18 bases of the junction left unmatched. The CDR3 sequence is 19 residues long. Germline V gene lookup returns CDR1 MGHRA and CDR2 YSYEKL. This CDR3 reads CASSHPGLAVSANRDTQYF. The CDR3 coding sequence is TGCGCCAGCAGCCACCCAGGACTAGCGGTGTCGGCCAACAGGGATACGCAGTATTTT.

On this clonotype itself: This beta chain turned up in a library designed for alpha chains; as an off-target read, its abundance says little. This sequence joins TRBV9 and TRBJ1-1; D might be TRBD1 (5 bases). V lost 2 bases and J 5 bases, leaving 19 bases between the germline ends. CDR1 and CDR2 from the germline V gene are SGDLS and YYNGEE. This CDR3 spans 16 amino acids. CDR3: CASSVQPDGARTEAFF. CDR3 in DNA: TGTGCCAGCAGCGTGCAGCCCGATGGGGCTCGGACTGAAGCTTTCTTT.

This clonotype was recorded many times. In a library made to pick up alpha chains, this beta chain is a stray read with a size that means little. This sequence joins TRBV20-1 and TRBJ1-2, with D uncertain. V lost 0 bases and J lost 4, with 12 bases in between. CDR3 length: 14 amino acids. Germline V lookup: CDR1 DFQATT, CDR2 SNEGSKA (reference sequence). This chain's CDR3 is CSAREGGSFYGYTF. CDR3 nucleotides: TGCAGTGCTAGAGAGGGCGGGTCCTTCTATGGCTACACCTTC.

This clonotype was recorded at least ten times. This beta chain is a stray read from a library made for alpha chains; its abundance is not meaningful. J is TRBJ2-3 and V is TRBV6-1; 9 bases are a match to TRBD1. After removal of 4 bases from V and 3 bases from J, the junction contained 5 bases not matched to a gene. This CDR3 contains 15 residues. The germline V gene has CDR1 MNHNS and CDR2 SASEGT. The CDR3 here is CASSGMTGGTDTQYF. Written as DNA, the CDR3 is TGTGCCAGCAGTGGGATGACAGGGGGAACAGATACGCAGTATTTT.